A single T cell receptor beta chain is shown here with its context. Its antigen is as yet unknown. These data belong to a study of T cell responses to AZD1222 COVID-19 vaccine. V was clipped by 6 bases and J by 7 bases; unmatched bases: 2. The V gene's germline CDR1 is SQVTM and CDR2 ANQGSEA. The CDR3 sequence is 11 residues long. Here immunoSEQ multiplex PCR was the method, and the copy in TCRdb shows in-frame clones only, minus some. The sample has about 83,000 clones, around 87% seen once. Study-level points and caveats: A mostly white British donor set with more females was recruited, and clonal diversity was possibly underestimated. Per reports, nearly half of all spike-specific TCRs target regions that are unmutated in variants. Baseline serology detected seropositivity in only 6 or 7 AZD1222 recipients. Sampled repertoires all dated from after the peak T cell response.

The genes are TRBV29-1 and TRBJ1-2, with 10 bases aligning to TRBD1. Material: peripheral blood, obtained on day 0 of MenACWY control vaccination. The receptor was derived from an adult in good health. CDR3 in amino acids: CSVGQGGGYTF. In DNA, the CDR3 is TGCAGCGTCGGACAGGGGGGTGGCTACACCTTC. The whole variable domain, filled in from reference TRBV29-1 and TRBJ1-2, reads SAVISQKPSRDICQRGTSLTIQCQVDSQVTMMFWYRQQPGQSLTLIATANQGSEATYESGFVIDKFPISRPNLTFSTLTVSNMSPEDSSIYLCSVGQGGGYTFGSGTRLTVV.